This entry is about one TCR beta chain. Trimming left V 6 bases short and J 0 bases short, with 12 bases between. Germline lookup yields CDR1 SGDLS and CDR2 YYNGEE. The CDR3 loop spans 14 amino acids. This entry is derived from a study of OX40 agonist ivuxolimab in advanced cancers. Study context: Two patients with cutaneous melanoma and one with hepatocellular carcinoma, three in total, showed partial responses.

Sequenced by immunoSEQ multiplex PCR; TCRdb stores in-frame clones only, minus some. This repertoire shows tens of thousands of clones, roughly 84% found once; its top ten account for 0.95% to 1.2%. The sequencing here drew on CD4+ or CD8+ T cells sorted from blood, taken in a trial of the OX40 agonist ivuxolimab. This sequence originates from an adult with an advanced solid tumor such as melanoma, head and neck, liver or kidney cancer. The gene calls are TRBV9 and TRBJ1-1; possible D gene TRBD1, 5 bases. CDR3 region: CASTRQPMNTEAFF. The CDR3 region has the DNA TGTGCCAGCACAAGACAGCCAATGAACACTGAAGCTTTCTTT. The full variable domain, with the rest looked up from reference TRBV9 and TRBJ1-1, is DSGVTQTPKHLITATGQRVTLRCSPRSGDLSVYWYQQSLDQGLQFLIQYYNGEERAKGNILERFSAQQFPDLHSELNLSSLELGDSALYFCASTRQPMNTEAFFGQGTRLTVV.